The rows below give T cell receptor beta chains drawn from one sample of a study of blood T cell repertoires in COVID-19. TCRdb's table, derived via immunoSEQ multiplex PCR, lists solely in-frame clones and lacks some. The sample lists 180,000 or so clones, about 91% seen once, with over 2% in the top ten. Sequencing was performed on PBMCs or T cells enriched from blood (not recorded which). These TCRs come from a woman between 35 and 50 years old with acute COVID-19. Each CDR3 is given without its conserved first and last residue.

j_call | v_call | cdr3_length | cdr3_aa
TRBJ1-5 | TRBV4-2 | 13 | ASSQGGQGRQPQH
TRBJ2-7 | TRBV6-5 | 11 | ASSYSGGGEQY
TRBJ2-5 | TRBV6-6 | 13 | ASSSGTGGGETQY
TRBJ2-7 | TRBV21-1 | 12 | ASSKVGGPYEQY
TRBJ2-5 | TRBV5-5 | 12 | ASSLEPLQETQY
TRBJ2-7 | TRBV4-1 | 14 | ASSRLPPGTGNEQY
TRBJ2-7 | TRBV4-3 | 11 | ASSQDRAYEQY
TRBJ2-1 | TRBV6-4 | 11 | ASRRQGTGEQF
TRBJ2-5 | TRBV5-1 | 13 | ASSYGTGGQETQY
TRBJ2-7 | TRBV11-3 | 10 | ASSQQGAEQY
TRBJ1-6 | TRBV27 | 15 | ASRFGRGQKLNSPLH
TRBJ1-1 | TRBV27 | 12 | ASSLSGGASEAF
TRBJ2-7 | TRBV6-2/TRBV6-3 | 12 | ASSTGQGAYEQY
TRBJ1-5 | TRBV4-1 | 16 | ASSQGPGQTSSNQPQH
TRBJ2-7 | TRBV4-3 | 11 | ASSRNRGAEQY
TRBJ1-5 | TRBV2 | 13 | ASSESGVSNQPQH
TRBJ1-3 | TRBV7-9 | 12 | ASSLQGSGNTIY
TRBJ2-7 | TRBV7-3 | 11 | ASSLTRGDEQY
TRBJ1-1 | TRBV7-9 | 12 | ASSFPAGRTEAF
TRBJ2-4 | TRBV13 | 14 | ASSQQGSKTKNIQY
TRBJ1-2 | TRBV19 | 12 | ASMDRGPSYGYT
TRBJ2-2 | TRBV5-4 | 16 | ASSLVLFEVPNTGELF
TRBJ2-4 | TRBV9 | 13 | ASSPGQGPKNIQY
TRBJ2-3 | TRBV4-3 | 11 | ASSQAVQDTQY
TRBJ2-1 | TRBV7-2 | 13 | ASSLGGGLYNEQF
TRBJ2-2 | TRBV12-5 | 16 | ASGFQTSGRVNTGELF
TRBJ2-7 | TRBV28 | 13 | ASSPRDRGPGEQY
TRBJ2-7 | TRBV10-1 | 14 | ASSESWVGSRSEQY
TRBJ2-7 | TRBV25-1 | 13 | ASSELTSGSHEQY